This entry describes one T cell receptor (beta chain). The entry originates in a study of T-cell memory formation after mild COVID-19. Across the study: Largely, TCR clusters stayed within a single donor.

Germline CDR1 SEHNR, CDR2 FQNEAQ (reference sequence). The ends lost 5 bases at V and 4 bases at J; junction bases unmatched: 7. The CDR3 consists of 15 residues. TCRdb reanalysed the 5' RACE reads using MiXCR and keeps one entry per CDR3 protein. This sample has fewer than 200,000 distinct CDR3 sequences, with around a fifth found just once. The rearrangement links TRBV7-9 to TRBJ2-3, with TRBD2 identical over 9 bases. This receptor was obtained from an adult woman who had mild COVID-19 (a few samples of this study predate the infection). Cell type and time point are not known. What was sequenced was PBMCs or a T cell subset sorted from them (not recorded which). For the CDR3, the DNA is TGTGCCAGCAGCCAAGCGGGAGGTATTTCAGATACGCAGTATTTT. Protein product: CASSQAGGISDTQYF. The entire variable domain, with the rest obtained from reference TRBV7-9 and TRBJ2-3, is as follows: DTGVSQNPRHKITKRGQNVTFRCDPISEHNRLYWYRQTLGQGPEFLTYFQNEAQLEKSRLLSDRFSAERPKGSFSTLEIQRTEQGDSAMYLCASSQAGGISDTQYFGPGTRLTVL.